The 19 T cell receptor beta chains listed next were all sequenced from one sample in a study of OX40 agonist ivuxolimab in advanced cancers. Data came from immunoSEQ multiplex PCR; TCRdb stores just in-frame clones and leaves some out. The repertoire includes about 45,000 clones, 85% to 95% of them detected once, and about 11% sits in the top ten. The input for sequencing was CD4+ or CD8+ T cells sorted from blood, taken in a trial of the OX40 agonist ivuxolimab. Receptor source: an adult with an advanced solid tumor such as melanoma, head and neck, liver or kidney cancer.

The chain joins TRBV7-6 to TRBJ2-2; D is possibly TRBD1 (5 bases). CDR1 is SGHVS and CDR2 is FNYEAQ in the germline V gene. Between the trimmed V and J ends, which lost 4 bases and 5 bases, there was a span of 8 bases. The CDR3 runs 13 residues. Written as DNA, the CDR3 is TGTGCCAGCAGCTCCAGGGTTACCGGGGAGCTGTTTTTT. Amino acid sequence: CASSSRVTGELFF.

The V gene is TRBV13, the J gene TRBJ2-3, with a possible D match to TRBD2 (7 bases). V shed 6 bases and J shed 0 bases, with 19 bases lying between them. The germline gives CDR1 PRHDT, CDR2 FYEKMQ (reference sequence). CDR3 size: 17 residues. The DNA for the CDR3 is TGTGCCAGCAGTAAAGGGGGTAGAGCGGGAAGCACAGATACGCAGTATTTT. Translating gives CASSKGGRAGSTDTQYF.

The V call is TRBV13, the J call TRBJ1-3, with D possibly TRBD1 on 5 matching bases. Per the germline V gene, CDR1 is PRHDT and CDR2 is FYEKMQ (reference sequence). The V end lost 4 bases, the J end lost 7 bases, and 14 bases lay between the germline ends. The CDR3 has 14 amino acids. The CDR3 DNA follows: TGTGCCAGCAGCTCGGGACCGGTTTCTAACACCATATATTTT. This translates into CASSSGPVSNTIYF.

The chain couples TRBV27 to TRBJ1-2; D unclear. Trimming left V 6 bases short and J 0 bases short, with 14 bases between. Germline V CDR1 and CDR2: MNHEY, SMNVEV (reference sequence). CDR3 length equals 15 residues. The CDR3 nucleotides read TGTGCCAGCAGCGCCGGGGTCCCAGCTAACTATGGCTACACCTTC. Translation gives CASSAGVPANYGYTF.

The count of this clone is one. The gene calls are TRBV19 and TRBJ2-2, with 10 bases matching TRBD2. This CDR3 region has 19 residues. In germline, CDR1 is LNHDA, CDR2 SQIVND (reference sequence). The junction had 12 bases not matched to a gene; V was cut back by 0 bases and J by 5 bases. CDR3 sequence reads: CASSIDVPLGLAVTGELFF. The CDR3 DNA reads TGTGCCAGTAGTATAGACGTCCCTTTAGGACTAGCGGTAACCGGGGAGCTGTTTTTT.

The genes are TRBV27 and TRBJ1-2, with 7 nucleotides matching TRBD1. Germline CDR1 reads MNHEY; CDR2 reads SMNVEV (reference sequence). The CDR3 extends over 12 amino acids. J gave up 8 bases and V 6 bases, and 6 bases lay outside the gene matches. The CDR3 coding sequence is TGTGCCAGCAGGACAGGGAATGTGGGCTACACCTTC. Translated, it gives CASRTGNVGYTF.

The chain recombines TRBV11-1 with TRBJ1-2; a possible D gene is TRBD1 (5 bases). Germline CDR1 SGHAT, CDR2 FQDESV (reference sequence). CDR3 length equals 16 residues. The ends were cut back, 6 bases at V and 7 bases at J, with 24 bases in the middle. In nucleotides, the CDR3 is TGTGCCAGCAGTCCTCGGATGGGGGACGGACTGCGTGGCTACACCTTC. It encodes CASSPRMGDGLRGYTF.

V gene TRBV7-9 combines with J gene TRBJ2-3, with 12 positions matching TRBD2. Germline-derived CDR1 and CDR2 are SEHNR and FQNEAQ (reference sequence). Unmatched junction bases numbered 7, after V lost 3 bases and J lost 0 bases. The CDR3 spans 18 residues. Written as DNA, the CDR3 is TGTGCCAGCAGCTTCGGGCTAGCGGGAGGGCCCAGCACAGATACGCAGTATTTT. Amino acids: CASSFGLAGGPSTDTQYF.

The V and J genes are TRBV7-8 and TRBJ2-1, with 11 positions matching TRBD2. In germline, CDR1 is SGHVS, CDR2 FQNEAQ. J was trimmed by 3 bases and V by 6 bases; bases with no gene match: 1. The CDR3 spans 14 residues. The CDR3 DNA reads TGTGCCAGCAGGGGGACTAGCGGCTACAATGAGCAGTTCTTC. It is translated as CASRGTSGYNEQFF.

V usage is TRBV2 and J usage is TRBJ2-7, with D possibly matching TRBD1 (5 bases). Germline V gives CDR1 SNHLY, CDR2 FYNNEI. The germline V and J ends were trimmed by 6 bases and 1 base, with 13 bases remaining between them. The CDR3 contains 14 residues. The CDR3 nucleotides read TGTGCCAGCAGCTTTACCACAGGATCCTACGAGCAGTACTTC. Its translation: CASSFTTGSYEQYF.

V usage is TRBV5-1 and J usage is TRBJ2-7; D is possibly TRBD1 or TRBD2 (5 bases each). Germline assignment: CDR1 SGHRS and CDR2 YFSETQ. This CDR3 comprises 14 residues. Trimming left V 0 bases short and J 2 bases short, with 9 bases between. CDR3 nucleotides: TGCGCCAGCAGCTTGGCCTTGGGGGCCTACGAGCAGTACTTC. Translation: CASSLALGAYEQYF.

The chain is built from TRBV28 and TRBJ2-7; no clear D. The CDR3 loop spans 12 amino acids. Germline CDR1 MDHEN, CDR2 SYDVKM. Trimming took off 4 bases at V and 5 bases at J, with 9 bases between the two ends. The CDR3 DNA sequence: TGTGCCAGCAGTTCCGACACGGACGAGCAGTACTTC. This codes for CASSSDTDEQYF.

The genes are TRBV27 and TRBJ2-1; tentative D call: TRBD2 (5 bases). The CDR3 is 12 residues long. The germline gives CDR1 MNHEY, CDR2 SMNVEV (reference sequence). V gave up 5 bases and J gave up 9 bases, with 11 bases separating them. The CDR3 loop reads CASSPGLSEQFF. The CDR3 nucleotides read TGTGCCAGCAGTCCAGGACTGAGTGAGCAGTTCTTC.

This chain links TRBV5-6 with TRBJ1-2; D uncertain. CDR1 SGHDT and CDR2 YYEEEE come from the germline V gene. The length of the CDR3 is 13 residues. The V end was cut by 5 bases, the J end by 7 bases, with 15 bases between. The CDR3 is CASREARLSGYTF. CDR3 DNA: TGTGCCAGCAGAGAGGCCCGTCTCAGTGGCTACACCTTC.

The chain uses TRBV9 and TRBJ2-3; TRBD2 aligns across 9 bases. V lost 0 bases to trimming and J lost 3 bases; unmatched junction nucleotides: 5. The CDR3 has 16 amino acids. Germline V gives CDR1 SGDLS, CDR2 YYNGEE. CDR3 DNA sequence: TGTGCCAGCAGCGTAGGGCTAGCGGGATTTACAGATACGCAGTATTTT. Translating gives CASSVGLAGFTDTQYF.

V and J are TRBV19 and TRBJ2-1; D remains unclear. Germline assignment: CDR1 LNHDA and CDR2 SQIVND (reference sequence). The CDR3 covers 15 residues. Trimming took off 5 bases at V and 9 bases at J, with 20 bases between the two ends. CDR3 protein: CASSPQTAASPEQFF. The CDR3 bases are TGTGCCAGTAGTCCACAGACCGCCGCGTCGCCTGAGCAGTTCTTC.

This chain joins TRBV7-8 and TRBJ2-1, with unresolved D. Germline V gives CDR1 SGHVS, CDR2 FQNEAQ. Between the trimmed V and J ends, which lost 1 base and 8 bases, there was a span of 15 bases. There are 15 residues in the CDR3. Written as DNA, the CDR3 is TGTGCCAGCAGCTTAGAAGCGACTCAAGTTGATGAGCAGTTCTTC. Its protein is CASSLEATQVDEQFF.

The rearrangement uses TRBV11-2 and TRBJ1-1, with D hard to call. The V gene lost 1 base and the J gene lost 4 bases, with 1 base spanning the gap. Germline V lookup: CDR1 SGHAT, CDR2 FQNNGV. The CDR3 spans 11 residues. The CDR3, as DNA: TGTGCCAGCAGCTTAGGCACTGAAGCTTTCTTT. It encodes CASSLGTEAFF. Looking up the rest from reference TRBV11-2 and TRBJ1-1 gives the full variable domain: EAGVAQSPRYKIIEKRQSVAFWCNPISGHATLYWYQQILGQGPKLLIQFQNNGVVDDSQLPKDRFSAERLKGVDSTLKIQPAKLEDSAVYLCASSLGTEAFFGQGTRLTVV.

The chain recombines TRBV7-2 with TRBJ2-7; TRBD1 is a possible D gene (6 bases). The germline gives CDR1 SGHTA, CDR2 FQGNSA. CDR3 size: 13 residues. V lost 3 bases and J lost 3, with 9 bases in between. CDR3 sequence: CASSFGGLYEQYF. CDR3 nucleotides: TGTGCCAGCAGCTTTGGGGGCCTCTACGAGCAGTACTTC.